The 30 T cell receptor beta chains in this list originate from one sample, sequenced in a study of blood T cell repertoires in COVID-19. Only in-frame clones appear in the TCRdb table, and some are missing; sequencing was by immunoSEQ multiplex PCR. Among some 83,000 clones listed, roughly 70% were seen once. Sample: peripheral blood. These receptors were collected from a woman of 80 years or more with acute or convalescent COVID-19.

The rearrangement joins TRBV6-2 or TRBV6-3 to TRBJ1-1, with 7 bases that match TRBD1. With 6 bases clipped from V and 1 base from J, the junction kept 11 bases outside the gene matches. Germline CDR1 is MNHEY and CDR2 is SVGEGT. This CDR3 has 16 residues. As DNA, the CDR3 is TGTGCCAGCAGCTATCATCAGACAGGGCCGAACACTGAAGCTTTCTTT. Translated, it gives CASSYHQTGPNTEAFF.

The J gene is TRBJ2-3, the V gene TRBV2; 8 bases agree with TRBD1. The germline V gene has CDR1 SNHLY and CDR2 FYNNEI. V shed 5 bases and J 1 base; nucleotides not matched to a gene: 5. The CDR3 covers 15 residues. DNA of the CDR3: TGTGCCAGCAGTAAGGACAGGGACGGCACAGATACGCAGTATTTT. Protein product: CASSKDRDGTDTQYF. The entire variable domain, with the rest obtained from reference TRBV2 and TRBJ2-3, is as follows: EPEVTQTPSHQVTQMGQEVILRCVPISNHLYFYWYRQILGQKVEFLVSFYNNEISEKSEIFDDQFSVERPDGSNFTLKIRSTKLEDSAMYFCASSKDRDGTDTQYFGPGTRLTVL.

This chain connects TRBV5-6 to TRBJ1-2; no definite D call. Germline loops: CDR1 SGHDT, CDR2 YYEEEE. This CDR3 spans 13 amino acids. V lost 4 bases and J 5 bases, leaving 12 bases between the germline ends. This CDR3 reads CASSPAGGYGYTF. CDR3 coding DNA: TGTGCCAGCAGCCCCGCGGGAGGTTATGGCTACACCTTC.

V usage is TRBV29-1 and J usage is TRBJ2-3, with 8 bases aligning to TRBD1. The germline CDR1 and CDR2 sequences are SQVTM and ANQGSEA. V dropped 5 bases and J dropped 2; count of bases not matched to a gene: 6. The CDR3 has 14 residues. CDR3 residues: CSVRQGANTDTQYF. As DNA, the CDR3 is TGCAGCGTTAGGCAGGGGGCAAACACAGATACGCAGTATTTT.

This clone has more than one count but fewer than ten. V gene TRBV20-1 combines with J gene TRBJ2-3; 9 positions agree with TRBD2. The CDR3 consists of 16 residues. The J segment lost 4 bases and the V segment lost 6 bases, leaving 14 bases of the junction unmatched. Germline CDR1 is DFQATT and CDR2 is SNEGSKA (reference sequence). CDR3: CSASRGGTSLADTQYF. DNA of the CDR3: TGCAGTGCCAGTAGGGGTGGGACTAGCTTAGCAGATACGCAGTATTTT.

The gene calls are TRBV28 and TRBJ1-1, with 10 positions matching TRBD1. With V trimmed by 5 bases and J by 3 bases, 6 bases remained unmatched. Germline CDR1 and CDR2: MDHEN and SYDVKM. The CDR3 has 15 residues. The CDR3 loop reads CASSGAGTGDTEAFF. DNA for the CDR3: TGTGCCAGCAGTGGAGCCGGGACAGGGGACACTGAAGCTTTCTTT.

This clone was seen a handful of times. The V gene is TRBV12-3 or TRBV12-4, the J gene TRBJ2-7; tentative D call: TRBD1 (6 bases). The CDR3 consists of 12 residues. V lost 4 bases, J lost 9 bases, and 13 bases lay in between. The DNA of the CDR3 is TGTGCCAGCAGTTCAGGACAGATGGGGCAGTACTTC. This codes for CASSSGQMGQYF.

The chain carries TRBV4-3 and TRBJ1-4; D gene uncertain. The germline V and J ends were trimmed by 0 bases and 5 bases, with 10 bases remaining between them. CDR3 length equals 15 residues. Germline-derived CDR1 and CDR2 are LGHNA and YSLEER. CDR3 loop: CASSQEGRKNEKLFF. CDR3 coding DNA: TGCGCCAGCAGCCAAGAAGGGAGGAAGAATGAAAAACTGTTTTTT.

This chain uses TRBV19 with TRBJ1-1; D unresolved. Germline CDR1 and CDR2: LNHDA and SQIVND (reference sequence). The CDR3 is 14 amino acids. V was clipped by 2 bases and J by 4 bases, with 11 bases between them. CDR3 coding DNA: TGTGCCAGTAGTATATACCTTGCCGGCACTGAAGCTTTCTTT. Translating it yields CASSIYLAGTEAFF.

The count of this clone is one. CDR3 amino acids: CASTLDRDQETQYF. In DNA form, the CDR3 reads TGTGCCAGCACCTTGGACAGGGACCAAGAGACCCAGTACTTC. This chain connects TRBV6-6 to TRBJ2-5; 8 bases map to TRBD1. Germline loops: CDR1 MNHNY, CDR2 SVGAGI (reference sequence). The trim removed 7 bases at V and 0 bases at J, leaving 4 bases unmatched. The CDR3 runs 14 residues.

In its sample, this clone was seen a few times. CDR3 DNA sequence: TGTGCCACCTCCCGAGACAGGGGATCCTACGAGCAGTACTTC. Translation: CATSRDRGSYEQYF. The J gene is TRBJ2-7, the V gene TRBV19; 8 nucleotides agree with TRBD1. V shed 10 bases and J 1 base; nucleotides not matched to a gene: 9. There are 14 residues in the CDR3. Germline CDR1 is LNHDA and CDR2 is SQIVND (reference sequence).

The gene calls are TRBV7-2 and TRBJ1-5; D not certain. Germline-derived CDR1 and CDR2 are SGHTA and FQGNSA. V was pared by 2 bases and J by 6 bases, with 8 bases between. The CDR3 has 13 amino acids. The CDR3 spells CASSLYWSQPQHF. In DNA form, the CDR3 reads TGTGCCAGCAGCTTATACTGGAGTCAGCCCCAGCATTTT.

The genes are TRBV5-1 and TRBJ1-6; 8 positions agree with TRBD1. The CDR3 loop spans 16 amino acids. The V and J ends lost 1 base and 9 bases, in that order; junction bases with no gene match: 9. Germline CDR1 and CDR2: SGHRS and YFSETQ. In DNA, the CDR3 is TGCGCCAGCAGCTTGAATAGCAGGACAGGGAGTTCACCCCTCCACTTT. Translated: CASSLNSRTGSSPLHF.

The rearrangement links TRBV2 to TRBJ1-2; 7 nucleotides align to TRBD1. The V segment lost 5 bases and the J segment 2 bases; nucleotides outside the gene matches: 5. The CDR3 runs to 14 residues. Germline assignment: CDR1 SNHLY and CDR2 FYNNEI. CDR3 sequence reads: CASSLTGTNYGYTF. CDR3 sequence (DNA): TGTGCCAGCAGTCTGACAGGGACGAACTATGGCTACACCTTC. Filled out from reference TRBV2 and TRBJ1-2, the complete variable domain reads EPEVTQTPSHQVTQMGQEVILRCVPISNHLYFYWYRQILGQKVEFLVSFYNNEISEKSEIFDDQFSVERPDGSNFTLKIRSTKLEDSAMYFCASSLTGTNYGYTFGSGTRLTVV.

The chain recombines TRBV5-6 with TRBJ1-4, with D possibly TRBD1 on 5 matching bases. Germline-derived CDR1 and CDR2 are SGHDT and YYEEEE. V gave up 4 bases and J gave up 0 bases, with 10 bases separating them. The CDR3 has 15 amino acids. The CDR3 bases are TGTGCCAGCAGCACCCAGGGTACAACTAATGAAAAACTGTTTTTT. Translated: CASSTQGTTNEKLFF.

The chain has TRBV7-2 and TRBJ2-1, with TRBD2 matching over 11 bases. The CDR3 contains 16 residues. The germline gives CDR1 SGHTA, CDR2 FQGNSA. With V trimmed by 7 bases and J by 5 bases, 10 bases remained unmatched. CDR3: CASTFFSGGANNEQFF. The CDR3 coding sequence is TGTGCCAGCACCTTCTTTAGCGGGGGGGCCAACAATGAGCAGTTCTTC.

This chain connects TRBV2 to TRBJ1-2; D not resolved. Germline CDR1 reads SNHLY; CDR2 reads FYNNEI. This CDR3 contains 12 residues. Trimming removed 5 bases at V and 0 bases at J, with 4 bases between. In nucleotides, the CDR3 is TGTGCCAGCAGTTCCACTAACTATGGCTACACCTTC. Residues: CASSSTNYGYTF.

CDR3 DNA: TGTGCCAGCAGCGTAGGGTACAATGGGGGGAAGGGTGAAAAACTGTTTTTT. This encodes CASSVGYNGGKGEKLFF. The chain joins TRBV9 to TRBJ1-4; TRBD1 might be the D (5 bases). Germline V CDR1 and CDR2: SGDLS, YYNGEE. V shed 0 bases and J shed 7 bases, with 19 bases lying between them. CDR3 length equals 17 residues.

The V and J genes are TRBV30 and TRBJ2-6, with 8 bases identical to TRBD2. The CDR3 loop spans 18 amino acids. Trimming removed 1 base from V and 0 bases from J; junction bases left unmatched: 8. The germline CDR1 and CDR2 sequences are GTSNPN and SVGIG (reference sequence). CDR3 protein: CAWSGGSLAVSGANVLTF. The CDR3, as DNA: TGTGCCTGGAGTGGCGGGTCACTAGCGGTCTCTGGGGCCAACGTCCTGACTTTC.

This chain joins TRBV6-5 and TRBJ1-2; the match to TRBD1 covers 7 bases. CDR3 length equals 14 residues. The ends lost 6 bases at V and 1 base at J; junction bases unmatched: 5. CDR1 and CDR2 from the germline V gene are MNHEY and SVGAGI. The CDR3 coding sequence is TGTGCCAGCAGGGACAGGCCGTTTAACTATGGCTACACCTTC. Its protein product is CASRDRPFNYGYTF.

The V and J genes are TRBV11-1 and TRBJ1-2, with D tentatively TRBD1 (6 bases). V lost 5 bases and J 4 bases, leaving 8 bases between the germline ends. CDR1 is SGHAT and CDR2 is FQDESV in the germline V gene (reference sequence). The CDR3 is made up of 12 amino acids. CDR3 in amino acids: CASSRDIYGYTF. The CDR3 region has the DNA TGTGCCAGCAGCAGGGACATCTATGGCTACACCTTC.

As for this clone: The junction departs from the called germline gene at one end, perhaps through a read error. This chain uses TRBV5-1 with TRBJ2-3; D possibly corresponds to TRBD2 (7 bases). This CDR3 comprises 12 residues. CDR1 SGHRS and CDR2 YFSETQ come from the germline V gene. CDR3 amino acids: CASSFGGGGSDF. In nucleotides, the CDR3 is TGCGCCAGCAGCTTTGGGGGCGGGGGATCGGATTTT.

This sequence joins TRBV2 and TRBJ1-1; D unresolved. The V end lost 6 bases, the J end lost 2 bases, and 10 bases lay between the germline ends. The germline V gene has CDR1 SNHLY and CDR2 FYNNEI. The CDR3 is 13 amino acids. The CDR3 protein is CASSVQYNTEAFF. CDR3 sequence (DNA): TGTGCCAGCAGCGTACAATATAACACTGAAGCTTTCTTT.

V is TRBV11-2 and J is TRBJ2-1, with a tentative D call TRBD1 (5 bases). Germline V gene sequence: CDR1 SGHAT, CDR2 FQNNGV. V lost 0 bases to trimming and J lost 7 bases, with 13 bases between them. The length of the CDR3 is 15 residues. The CDR3 here is CASSLDGGARNEQFF. DNA for the CDR3: TGTGCCAGCAGCTTAGATGGTGGGGCCCGGAATGAGCAGTTCTTC.

The chain links TRBV3-1 (or the pseudogene TRBV3-2) to TRBJ2-3; 7 bases are a match to TRBD1. The CDR3 consists of 14 residues. Germline values: CDR1 LGHDT, CDR2 YNNKEL (reference sequence). V gave up 4 bases and J gave up 4 bases; unmatched junction bases: 5. CDR3 sequence reads: CASSLRDRSDTQYF. The DNA for the CDR3 is TGTGCCAGCAGCCTTCGGGACAGATCAGATACGCAGTATTTT.

This clone was counted once. The rearrangement links TRBV5-1 to TRBJ2-3, with 10 nucleotides matching TRBD2. V was clipped by 3 bases and J by 4 bases; unmatched bases: 5. Germline CDR1 is SGHRS and CDR2 is YFSETQ. The CDR3 is 15 residues long. The CDR3 DNA sequence: TGCGCCAGCAGCTCCCTAGCGGGGGCGGCAGATACGCAGTATTTT. Protein product: CASSSLAGAADTQYF.

The rearrangement joins TRBV18 to TRBJ1-2, with D uncertain. Germline assignment: CDR1 KGHSH and CDR2 LQKENI. The CDR3 extends over 12 amino acids. Between the trimmed V and J ends, which lost 6 bases and 3 bases, there was a span of 8 bases. CDR3 protein: CASSAGDYGYTF. The CDR3 DNA sequence: TGTGCCAGCTCTGCGGGCGACTATGGCTACACCTTC.

This clone has more than one count but fewer than ten. The gene calls are TRBV19 and TRBJ1-1; TRBD1 might be the D (5 bases). The V end was cut by 5 bases, the J end by 0 bases, with 13 bases between. The V gene's germline CDR1 is LNHDA and CDR2 SQIVND (reference sequence). There are 15 residues in the CDR3. The CDR3 is CASSRGESMNTEAFF. The CDR3, as DNA: TGTGCCAGTAGTCGGGGGGAGTCAATGAACACTGAAGCTTTCTTT.

The V call is TRBV6-2 or TRBV6-3, the J call TRBJ1-5, with D hard to call. From germline, CDR1 is MNHEY and CDR2 SVGEGT. The CDR3 is 14 residues long. The V end lost 1 base, the J end lost 5 bases, and 9 bases lay between the germline ends. The CDR3 spells CASSYYREDQPQHF. As DNA, the CDR3 is TGTGCCAGCAGTTACTATAGGGAGGATCAGCCCCAGCATTTT.

This clone was seen more than once but under ten times. The chain is built from TRBV7-2 and TRBJ1-6, with a tentative D call TRBD1 (5 bases). The CDR3 consists of 13 residues. Per the germline V gene, CDR1 is SGHTA and CDR2 is FQGNSA. Between the trimmed V and J ends, which lost 7 bases and 3 bases, there was a span of 7 bases. CDR3 amino acids: CASTGNYNSPLHF. The CDR3, as DNA: TGTGCCAGCACAGGGAACTATAATTCACCCCTCCACTTT.